The T cell receptor beta chain described here comes from a study of graft-versus-host responses after intestinal transplantation. Study information: Each of the recipients got a multivisceral, liver-intestinal, or isolated intestinal transplant. Every recipient had anti-thymocyte globulin induction and approximately three years of tacrolimus plus steroids. Study outcomes and limitations: GvH clonotypes were identified within recipient marrow, with a subset emerging first in ileum or blood. Graft-versus-host to host-versus-graft clonal ratios in allografts were high in patients with graft-donor T cell macrochimerism.

Clones were sequenced by immunoSEQ multiplex PCR, and TCRdb holds only the in-frame ones, with some missing. Found here are under 90,000 clones, approximately 89% of them singletons; the top ten hold less than 0.45%. Notes on this clone: Its antigen remains unknown.

The CDR3 loop spans 13 amino acids. J was trimmed by 4 bases and V by 4 bases; bases with no gene match: 4. Germline CDR1 and CDR2: SGHTS and YDEGEE. Source: unstimulated CD4+ T cells sorted from spleen or lymph node cells, taken before transplant. The clonotype was recovered from a human donor who was the organ donor for an intestinal transplant. The genes are TRBV5-8 and TRBJ1-1; 7 positions agree with TRBD1. CDR3 loop: CASSPYRGTEAFF. The CDR3 nucleotides are TGTGCCAGCAGCCCTTACAGGGGCACTGAAGCTTTCTTT.